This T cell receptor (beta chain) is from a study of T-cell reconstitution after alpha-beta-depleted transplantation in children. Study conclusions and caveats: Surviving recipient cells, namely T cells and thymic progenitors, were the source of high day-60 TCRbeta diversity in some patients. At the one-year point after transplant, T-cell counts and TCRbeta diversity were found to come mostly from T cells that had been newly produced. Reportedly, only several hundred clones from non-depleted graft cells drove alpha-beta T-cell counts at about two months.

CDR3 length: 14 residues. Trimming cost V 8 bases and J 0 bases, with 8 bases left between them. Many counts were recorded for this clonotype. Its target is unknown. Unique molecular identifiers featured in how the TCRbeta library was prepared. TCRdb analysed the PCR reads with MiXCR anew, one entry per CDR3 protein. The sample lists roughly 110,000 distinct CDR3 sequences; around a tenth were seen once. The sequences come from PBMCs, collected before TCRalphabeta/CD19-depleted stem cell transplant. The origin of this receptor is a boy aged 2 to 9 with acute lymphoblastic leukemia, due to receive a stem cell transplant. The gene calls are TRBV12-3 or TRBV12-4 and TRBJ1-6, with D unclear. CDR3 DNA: TGTGCCAGCCTCAGCAGCTCCTATAATTCACCCCTCCACTTT. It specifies CASLSSSYNSPLHF.